A selection of T cell receptor beta chains follows, all from one sample in a study of cytotoxic CD8 clonotypes in ibrutinib-treated CLL. Measured with immunoSEQ multiplex PCR; TCRdb has only the in-frame clones, and not every one. This sample carries about 300,000 clones, roughly 76% of them seen once, and the ten largest clones take around 5.1%. The material was PBMCs, obtained at disease progression, from a patient treated with ibrutinib. Receptors originate from a human donor with chronic lymphocytic leukemia. CDR3s include the opening cysteine and the closing phenylalanine or tryptophan. Fields, in order: clone size, J gene, V gene, D gene, CDR3 DNA, CDR3 protein. D genes are given only for firm matches. Size is omitted from some rows. Given values are once, few, many or a class for expanded clones.

clone_size: once; j_call: TRBJ2-1; v_call: TRBV7-9; d_call: -; cdr3_nt: TGTGCCAGCAGCGTAGATAAAAGTCTCCGCAATGAGCAGTTCTTC; cdr3_aa: CASSVDKSLRNEQFF
clone_size: few; j_call: TRBJ2-7; v_call: TRBV4-1; d_call: -; cdr3_nt: TGCGCCAGCAGCCAAGGGCCCCGGGCCAGGCACGAGCAGTACTTC; cdr3_aa: CASSQGPRARHEQYF
clone_size: -; j_call: TRBJ2-1; v_call: TRBV29-1; d_call: TRBD2; cdr3_nt: TGCAGCGTTGGAGAGCGGGGGGTTAACAATGAGCAGTTCTTC; cdr3_aa: CSVGERGVNNEQFF
clone_size: -; j_call: TRBJ1-5; v_call: TRBV5-1; d_call: -; cdr3_nt: TGCGCCAGCAGCTTGGGCGGACTTAGCAATCAGCCCCAGCATTTT; cdr3_aa: CASSLGGLSNQPQHF
clone_size: -; j_call: TRBJ2-7; v_call: TRBV6-1; d_call: -; cdr3_nt: TGTGCCGGGAGGGGGGCTCCTACCTACGAGCAGTACTTC; cdr3_aa: CAGRGAPTYEQYF
clone_size: -; j_call: TRBJ2-3; v_call: TRBV5-5; d_call: -; cdr3_nt: TGTGCCAGCAGCTTGAGGACCCTGGAGGGTTGGACAGATACGCAGTATTTT; cdr3_aa: CASSLRTLEGWTDTQYF
clone_size: -; j_call: TRBJ2-7; v_call: TRBV10-3; d_call: -; cdr3_nt: TGTGCCATCAGTCACGGACGGGGTTCCTACGAGCAGTACTTC; cdr3_aa: CAISHGRGSYEQYF
clone_size: -; j_call: TRBJ2-7; v_call: TRBV11-2; d_call: -; cdr3_nt: TGTGCCAGCAGCCCGTTCGGCCAGGGAGTCTCCTACGAGCAGTACTTC; cdr3_aa: CASSPFGQGVSYEQYF
clone_size: -; j_call: TRBJ2-1; v_call: TRBV7-2; d_call: -; cdr3_nt: TGTGCCAGCAGCTTCCCTCGAGGGTCCTACAATGAGCAGTTCTTC; cdr3_aa: CASSFPRGSYNEQFF
clone_size: -; j_call: TRBJ2-2; v_call: TRBV7-2; d_call: TRBD1; cdr3_nt: TGTGCCAGCAGGAACCAGGGGGCGAACACCGGGGAGCTGTTTTTT; cdr3_aa: CASRNQGANTGELFF
clone_size: -; j_call: TRBJ1-1; v_call: TRBV2; d_call: -; cdr3_nt: TGTGCCAGCCCCGGGGGTTGGGATCGTGAAGCTTTCTTT; cdr3_aa: CASPGGWDREAFF
clone_size: -; j_call: TRBJ2-2; v_call: TRBV5-1; d_call: -; cdr3_nt: TGCGCCAGCAGCTTTAAACCGAGGGGTGGGACCGGGGAGCTGTTTTTT; cdr3_aa: CASSFKPRGGTGELFF
clone_size: -; j_call: TRBJ2-5; v_call: TRBV2; d_call: -; cdr3_nt: TGTGCCAGCAGTGTACAGGGACAAGAGACCCAGTACTTC; cdr3_aa: CASSVQGQETQYF
clone_size: -; j_call: TRBJ2-7; v_call: TRBV5-1; d_call: TRBD2; cdr3_nt: TGCGCCAGCAGCTTGGTTACTAGCGGGAGATTCTACGAGCAGTACTTC; cdr3_aa: CASSLVTSGRFYEQYF
clone_size: -; j_call: TRBJ2-3; v_call: TRBV7-3; d_call: -; cdr3_nt: TGTGCCAGCAGCTTTTGGGGAGATACGCAGTATTTT; cdr3_aa: CASSFWGDTQYF
clone_size: once; j_call: TRBJ1-1; v_call: TRBV5-1; d_call: -; cdr3_nt: TGCGCCAGCAGCTCCGGACCGACAGGGAACACTGAAGCTTTCTTT; cdr3_aa: CASSSGPTGNTEAFF
clone_size: -; j_call: TRBJ1-1; v_call: TRBV5-4; d_call: TRBD1; cdr3_nt: TGTGCCAGCAGCGCGACAGGGAAAAACACTGAAGCTTTCTTT; cdr3_aa: CASSATGKNTEAFF
clone_size: few; j_call: TRBJ1-6; v_call: TRBV4-1; d_call: TRBD1; cdr3_nt: TGCGCCAGCAGCCAAGGTTCCCGGGGACAGCGGAATTCACCCCTCCACTTT; cdr3_aa: CASSQGSRGQRNSPLHF
clone_size: -; j_call: TRBJ2-7; v_call: TRBV18; d_call: -; cdr3_nt: TGTGCCAGCTCACCACGCCCACCAGGGAGCTCCTACGAGCAGTACTTC; cdr3_aa: CASSPRPPGSSYEQYF
clone_size: -; j_call: TRBJ1-1; v_call: TRBV7-9; d_call: -; cdr3_nt: TGTGCCAGCAGCTCCCCCCCCTGGGCGGGAAACACTGAAGCTTTCTTT; cdr3_aa: CASSSPPWAGNTEAFF
clone_size: -; j_call: TRBJ2-3; v_call: TRBV28; d_call: -; cdr3_nt: TGTGCCAGCAGTCTAAACAGGGAATGGGATACGCAGTATTTT; cdr3_aa: CASSLNREWDTQYF
clone_size: -; j_call: TRBJ2-7; v_call: TRBV28; d_call: TRBD1; cdr3_nt: TGTGCCAGCAGTTTACCGGGACAGGGGACCGAGCAGTACTTC; cdr3_aa: CASSLPGQGTEQYF
clone_size: few; j_call: TRBJ1-1; v_call: TRBV19; d_call: TRBD1; cdr3_nt: TGTGCCAGTAGTATAGGAGGGGGCAGCATACCTGAAGCTTTCTTT; cdr3_aa: CASSIGGGSIPEAFF
clone_size: -; j_call: TRBJ2-5; v_call: TRBV5-1; d_call: TRBD2; cdr3_nt: TGCGCCAGCGGATCGACTAGCGGGAGGCAAGAGACCCAGTACTTC; cdr3_aa: CASGSTSGRQETQYF
clone_size: -; j_call: TRBJ2-1; v_call: TRBV5-4; d_call: -; cdr3_nt: TGTGCCAGCAGCTTGCCTTTGTACAATGAGCAGTTCTTC; cdr3_aa: CASSLPLYNEQFF
clone_size: few; j_call: TRBJ1-2; v_call: TRBV7-5; d_call: -; cdr3_nt: TGTGTCAGAAGCTTACGTCCCCCGGACGGACAGCTTCTCTATGGCTACACCTTC; cdr3_aa: CVRSLRPPDGQLLYGYTF
clone_size: -; j_call: TRBJ1-6; v_call: TRBV5-1; d_call: -; cdr3_nt: TGCGCCAGCAGCTTGGGACAGGCCAATTCACCCCTCCACTTT; cdr3_aa: CASSLGQANSPLHF
clone_size: -; j_call: TRBJ1-2; v_call: TRBV13; d_call: TRBD1; cdr3_nt: TGTGCCAGCAGCTTGACGGGACAGGGCTCTAACTATGGCTACACCTTC; cdr3_aa: CASSLTGQGSNYGYTF
clone_size: -; j_call: TRBJ2-6; v_call: TRBV10-2; d_call: -; cdr3_nt: TGCGCCAGCAGTGAGTCGCCGACAAGTCTTAGTGTGGCGGCCAACGTCCTGACTTTC; cdr3_aa: CASSESPTSLSVAANVLTF
clone_size: few; j_call: TRBJ1-2; v_call: TRBV7-9; d_call: -; cdr3_nt: TGTGCCAGCAGCTTAGACAGTGGGGACTATGGCTACACCTTC; cdr3_aa: CASSLDSGDYGYTF
clone_size: once; j_call: TRBJ2-7; v_call: TRBV5-1; d_call: TRBD1; cdr3_nt: TGCGCCAGCAGCTACCGGACAGGGGGCTACGAGCAGTACTTC; cdr3_aa: CASSYRTGGYEQYF
clone_size: -; j_call: TRBJ2-1; v_call: TRBV2; d_call: TRBD2; cdr3_nt: TGTGCCAGCACCGTCTACGGGAGGGAAAGCAATGAGCAGTTCTTC; cdr3_aa: CASTVYGRESNEQFF
clone_size: few; j_call: TRBJ1-5; v_call: TRBV9; d_call: TRBD1; cdr3_nt: TGTGCCAGCAGCGTAGCAGGGGGTCAGCCCCAGCATTTT; cdr3_aa: CASSVAGGQPQHF
clone_size: -; j_call: TRBJ1-2; v_call: TRBV18; d_call: -; cdr3_nt: TGTGCCAGCTACGGGACGCACACTCTTGGGGGCTACACCTTC; cdr3_aa: CASYGTHTLGGYTF
clone_size: -; j_call: TRBJ2-7; v_call: TRBV7-8; d_call: -; cdr3_nt: TGTGCCAGCAGCTCCGTCTACGAGCAGTACTTC; cdr3_aa: CASSSVYEQYF
clone_size: once; j_call: TRBJ2-3; v_call: TRBV25-1; d_call: -; cdr3_nt: TGTGCCAGCAGTGGGGCCACCAGACCCACAGATACGCAGTATTTT; cdr3_aa: CASSGATRPTDTQYF
clone_size: -; j_call: TRBJ1-2; v_call: TRBV19; d_call: TRBD1; cdr3_nt: TGTGCCAGTAGTCAAATCCGGGACAGCTCTAACTATGGCTACACCTTC; cdr3_aa: CASSQIRDSSNYGYTF
clone_size: once; j_call: TRBJ1-5; v_call: TRBV10-2; d_call: -; cdr3_nt: TGCGCCAGCAGTGAGTCGAGGGACCTCCGGCATTTT; cdr3_aa: CASSESRDLRHF
clone_size: few; j_call: TRBJ2-3; v_call: TRBV5-1; d_call: -; cdr3_nt: TGCGCCAGCAGCTTGCCTTCACTAGGGGGCACAGATACGCAGTATTTT; cdr3_aa: CASSLPSLGGTDTQYF
clone_size: -; j_call: TRBJ2-7; v_call: TRBV9; d_call: TRBD2; cdr3_nt: TGTGCCAGCAGCGTAGGACTAGCGGGAGGTTACGAGCAGTACTTC; cdr3_aa: CASSVGLAGGYEQYF
clone_size: few; j_call: TRBJ2-6; v_call: TRBV28; d_call: TRBD1; cdr3_nt: TGTGCCAGCAGTTTGAGGGGGCTTGGGGCCAACGTCCTGACTTTC; cdr3_aa: CASSLRGLGANVLTF
clone_size: -; j_call: TRBJ2-7; v_call: TRBV7-2; d_call: -; cdr3_nt: TGTGCCAGCAGCGTACAGGTATCCTACGAGCAGTACTTC; cdr3_aa: CASSVQVSYEQYF
clone_size: -; j_call: TRBJ2-2; v_call: TRBV29-1; d_call: TRBD2; cdr3_nt: TGCAGCGTTGAACCTCACGGGAGGACCGGGGAGCTGTTTTTT; cdr3_aa: CSVEPHGRTGELFF
clone_size: -; j_call: TRBJ2-5; v_call: TRBV5-1; d_call: -; cdr3_nt: TGCGCCAGCAGCTTGTCGACAGCAAGGGGTCCAGAGACCCAGTACTTC; cdr3_aa: CASSLSTARGPETQYF
clone_size: -; j_call: TRBJ2-1; v_call: TRBV7-3; d_call: TRBD1; cdr3_nt: TGTGCCAGCAGCGACAGGGGAGCCCTTAACAATGAGCAGTTCTTC; cdr3_aa: CASSDRGALNNEQFF
clone_size: once; j_call: TRBJ2-5; v_call: TRBV21-1; d_call: -; cdr3_nt: TGTGCCAGCAGCACCCCCGGGACTAGCGGGGGGTACTTC; cdr3_aa: CASSTPGTSGGYF
clone_size: -; j_call: TRBJ1-2; v_call: TRBV29-1; d_call: -; cdr3_nt: TGCAGCGTTGGCCGGGACAACTATGGCTACACCTTC; cdr3_aa: CSVGRDNYGYTF
clone_size: -; j_call: TRBJ2-3; v_call: TRBV18; d_call: -; cdr3_nt: TGTGCCAGCTCACCACTTAGAGGGGGGACTAGCACAGATACGCAGTATTTT; cdr3_aa: CASSPLRGGTSTDTQYF
clone_size: -; j_call: TRBJ2-7; v_call: TRBV9; d_call: TRBD1; cdr3_nt: TGTGCCAGCAGCAGGACAGGTACGGGAGAGCAGTACTTC; cdr3_aa: CASSRTGTGEQYF